These 8 T cell receptor beta chains came from one sample sequenced in a study of CD8+ T cells in alopecia areata. cDNA serving as the sequencing template came from extracted, reverse transcribed RNA. Assay: immunoSEQ multiplex PCR; the TCRdb copy retains only in-frame clones and omits some. Observed in the sample are about 9,100 clones, none of them singletons. Separation of pooled cutaneous lymph node cells was by sorting with CD4, CD8alpha, NKG2D, NKG2ACE and other markers. Sequencing was done on a sample of CD8+ T cells sorted from a lymph node. The receptors were gathered from a C3H/HeJ mouse with alopecia areata. Strain haplotype (MHC): H2-k.

This clone occurred many times. Genes and germline are mouse. The observed sequence ends 4 residues before the CDR3 terminus, with the missing tail filled in from the germline J gene. The chain uses TRBV13-2 and TRBJ2-7, with TRBD1 matching 7 bases. The germline gives CDR1 NNHNN, CDR2 SYGAGS (reference sequence). This CDR3 is built from 16 residues. V trimming: 1 base; J trimming: 3 bases; junction bases outside the gene matches: 10. CDR3 sequence: CASGDWRGTENYEQYF. The CDR3 DNA, read in part, is TGTGCCAGCGGTGATTGGAGGGGGACAGAAAACTAT.

This clone showed up many times. Any gene name here is a mouse gene name. With the read ending 4 residues before the CDR3 end, the germline J gene is used to fill in that end. The chain links TRBV31 to TRBJ2-3; 8 bases map to TRBD2. Germline-derived CDR1 and CDR2 are GKSSPN and SITVG. V lost 0 bases and J lost 3; bases outside the gene matches: 2. The CDR3 totals 14 residues. CDR3 protein: CAWSLGGRAETLYF. The sequenced part of the CDR3 DNA is TGTGCCTGGAGTCTGGGGGGGCGCGCAGAA.

This clone was detected ten times or more. The genes and germline here are from mouse. The CDR3 extends 4 residues past the end of the read, so its final part is completed from the germline J gene. The V call is TRBV19, the J call TRBJ1-1; D is undetermined. This CDR3 contains 11 residues. CDR1 and CDR2 from the germline V gene are FNHDT and SITEND (reference sequence). The CDR3 DNA, read in part, is TGTGCCAGCAGTATAGGGGCA. Encoded protein: CASSIGA. The whole CDR3 sequence is CASSIGAEVFF.

This clone was counted at least ten times. Genes and germline are mouse. The CDR3 end lies 4 residues beyond the end of the read and is filled in from the germline J gene. Other DNA sequences in the sample encode the same CDR3. The chain recombines TRBV1 with TRBJ2-7; D ambiguous. Germline lookup yields CDR1 NSQYPW and CDR2 LRSPGD (reference sequence). The CDR3 is 12 residues long. Trimming pared 0 bases from V and 2 bases from J, leaving 2 bases between. The CDR3 bases that were read are TGCACCTGCAGTGCAGACACCTAT. It codes for CTCSADTY. The full CDR3 protein reads CTCSADTYEQYF.

This clone ranks as medium-sized. Gene labels here are mouse ones. The read ends 4 residues early relative to the CDR3; the germline J gene fills the gap. The J gene is TRBJ2-7, the V gene TRBV1; D unresolved. V lost 3 bases and J lost 0, with 9 bases in between. In germline, CDR1 is NSQYPW, CDR2 LRSPGD (reference sequence). CDR3 size: 14 residues. CDR3 residues: CTCSARQSSYEQYF. The part of the CDR3 DNA that was read is TGCACCTGCAGTGCTCGACAAAGCTCCTAT.

This clone was found many times. Gene names are mouse gene names. The read ends 4 residues early relative to the CDR3; the germline J gene fills the gap. The chain has TRBV1 and TRBJ2-1, with 9 nucleotides matching TRBD1. The germline CDR1 and CDR2 sequences are NSQYPW and LRSPGD (reference sequence). This CDR3 region has 14 residues. The part of the CDR3 DNA that was read is TGCACCTGCAGTGCAGGGACAGGGGAGGCT. Its translation is CTCSAGTGEA. The complete CDR3 reads CTCSAGTGEAEQFF.

This clone was seen repeatedly, ten times or more. The listed genes are named as in mouse. Read data end 3 residues before the CDR3 end; the end is taken from the germline J gene. J is TRBJ1-6 and V is TRBV29; weak D call: TRBD1 (5 bases). TRBJ1-6 is annotated as an ORF whose role is uncertain. Trimming removed 0 bases at V and 10 bases at J, with 7 bases between. This CDR3 comprises 13 residues. Germline V CDR1 and CDR2: MSHET, SYDVDS. The CDR3 sequence is CASSLSDRSPLYF. CDR3 bases read: TGTGCTAGCAGTTTATCCGACAGATCGCCC.

Sample share makes this clone medium-sized. Mouse germline and gene names are used. The read halts 4 residues ahead of the CDR3 end, with the missing end drawn from the germline J gene. The chain is built from TRBV14 and TRBJ2-7; 11 bases align to TRBD2. The CDR3 extends over 14 amino acids. Germline lookup yields CDR1 SGHDT and CDR2 FRDEAV. This CDR3 is CASSLGLGEYEQYF. The sequenced CDR3 bases are TGTGCCAGCAGTTTGGGACTGGGGGAATAT.